This T cell receptor (beta chain) was recorded in a study of tumor-infiltrating lymphocytes in primary liver carcinoma. Priming with a constant-region primer yielded TCR beta cDNA from 400 to 500 ng total RNA. Three nested multiplex PCR rounds, a slightly modified ARM-PCR method, built the TCR beta libraries. Using its own MiXCR run on the multiplex PCR reads, TCRdb lists one record per CDR3 protein. The repertoire holds more than 60,000 distinct CDR3 sequences, about 70% seen once, with about a quarter in the top ten. Findings and caveats of the study: Relative to tumor region pairs, the tumor-adjacent and tumor-blood pairs showed overlap that was lower. Just around 8-25% of top clones spanned all five tumor regions.

Starting material for RNA and DNA co-extraction consisted of about 20-33 mg of unsorted bulk tissue. Samples were taken from five separate regions (per tumor). Tumor samples each held over 75% viable tumor cells. About this clonotype: Its cognate antigen is unknown.

The sequenced sample was liver tumor tissue from sampling region 4. The subset denotes: tumor region T4, right-lateral pole. This TCR derives from a man in his forties with primary liver carcinoma and hepatitis B virus infection.

CDR3: CASSLAGAASYNEQFF. The CDR3 DNA reads TGCGCCAGCAGCTTAGCGGGAGCTGCTTCCTACAATGAGCAGTTCTTC. The chain combines TRBV5-1 with TRBJ2-1; 8 bases match TRBD2. This CDR3 has 16 amino acids. The germline gives CDR1 SGHRS, CDR2 YFSETQ. The junction had 5 bases not matched to a gene; V was cut back by 2 bases and J by 1 base.